This record looks at one T cell receptor (beta chain) sequence and its context. Deletions cut 4 bases from V and 8 bases from J, with 18 bases between. Germline-derived CDR1 and CDR2 are SGHRS and YFSETQ. This CDR3 is built from 14 residues. These data are taken from a study of monozygotic twins with cystic fibrosis. In the study overall: With about 15 PCR cycles, barcoded libraries came from around 2.9 micrograms of fragmented DNA.

Generated by immunoSEQ multiplex PCR, the TCRdb table keeps only in-frame clones and is missing some. The sample yields about 20,000 clones, about 83% seen once. This chain joins TRBV5-1 and TRBJ1-1; D perhaps matches TRBD1 (5 bases). The clonotype originates from a woman younger than 45 with cystic fibrosis. Sequenced input: blood. CDR3 coding DNA: TGCGCCAGCAGCCGCTCCTCAGGGACCTCGGAAGCTTTCTTT. Translated: CASSRSSGTSEAFF.